Each of the 23 T cell receptor beta chains below was sequenced from the same sample in a study of blood T cells in healthy people across ages. Through a sample-barcoded 5' primer and a J-beta primer mix, a second PCR was run for roughly 6 to 11 cycles. TCRdb analysed the 5' RACE reads with MiXCR anew, one entry per CDR3 protein. This sample has around 690,000 distinct CDR3 sequences, with about 53% found just once. The specimen sequenced was blood. These receptors were obtained from a man aged 60-69 years in good health.

The chain has TRBV7-7 and TRBJ2-2; 9 bases match TRBD2. The CDR3 is made up of 18 amino acids. From germline, CDR1 is SSHAT and CDR2 FNYEAQ (reference sequence). Unmatched junction bases numbered 14, after V lost 3 bases and J lost 6 bases. CDR3 DNA: TGTGCCAGCAGCTTGCGACTAGCGGAGGCCGGGGAGGCCGGGGAGCTGTTTTTT. This sequence encodes CASSLRLAEAGEAGELFF.

The gene calls are TRBV12-3 or TRBV12-4 and TRBJ2-3; 10 positions match TRBD2. J gave up 0 bases and V 7 bases, and 4 bases lay outside the gene matches. The CDR3 runs 15 residues. CDR3 sequence: CASNQRGGSTDTQYF. Written as DNA, the CDR3 is TGTGCCAGCAACCAGCGGGGGGGAAGCACAGATACGCAGTATTTT.

V usage is TRBV21-1 and J usage is TRBJ2-7; the table assigns TRBD1, which was not confirmed against the DNA. TRBV21-1 is designated a pseudogene. This CDR3 region has 15 residues. The CDR3 spells CASRPSMDRGYEQYF. DNA for the CDR3: TGTGCCAGCAGACCAAGCATGGACAGGGGTTACGAGCAGTACTTC.

This chain uses TRBV3-1 with TRBJ1-5, with 10 positions matching TRBD1. V lost 5 bases and J lost 2; bases outside the gene matches: 9. Germline V gene sequence: CDR1 LGHDT, CDR2 YNNKEL (reference sequence). CDR3 length: 17 amino acids. In DNA, the CDR3 is TGTGCCAGCAGCAGATGGGACAGGGGAGGTGGCAATCAGCCCCAGCATTTT. It yields the protein CASSRWDRGGGNQPQHF.

This clonotype was observed once. The V and J genes are TRBV5-1 and TRBJ1-5, with TRBD1 as a possible D gene (5 bases). Per the germline V gene, CDR1 is SGHRS and CDR2 is YFSETQ. The CDR3 has 16 residues. Trimming took off 0 bases at V and 4 bases at J, with 14 bases between the two ends. CDR3 residues: CASSLDSAGSNQPQHF. CDR3 DNA: TGCGCCAGCAGCTTGGACTCAGCAGGGTCAAATCAGCCCCAGCATTTT.

This clonotype was detected only a few times. This chain joins TRBV7-2 and TRBJ2-5; D tentatively fits TRBD1 or TRBD2 (5 bases each). Germline V gene lookup returns CDR1 SGHTA and CDR2 FQGNSA. Trimming took 5 bases from V and 5 from J, leaving 15 bases between them. This CDR3 is built from 14 residues. The CDR3 DNA sequence: TGTGCCAGCAGCCGTGGCAGCGAGGGGGAGACCCAGTACTTC. This gives the protein CASSRGSEGETQYF.

This clonotype was seen only a few times. The J gene is TRBJ2-7, the V gene TRBV14; D call uncertain. V was clipped by 1 base and J by 5 bases, with 9 bases between them. From germline, CDR1 is SGHDN and CDR2 FVKESK. This CDR3 has 13 residues. This CDR3 is CASSQGQVHEQYF. The CDR3 DNA reads TGTGCCAGCAGCCAAGGGCAGGTCCACGAGCAGTACTTC.

This clonotype has just a few counts. This chain links TRBV12-3 or TRBV12-4 with TRBJ2-5; TRBD1 or TRBD2 may be the D gene (5 bases each). Trimming removed 4 bases from V and 5 bases from J, with 11 bases in between. This CDR3 is 13 amino acids long. The CDR3 DNA follows: TGTGCCAGCAGTTCTTGGGGGTCCGAGACCCAGTACTTC. Translated: CASSSWGSETQYF.

The chain recombines TRBV4-1 with TRBJ2-1, with D possibly TRBD2 on 5 matching bases. CDR3 length equals 14 residues. Looked up from germline, CDR1 is MGHRA and CDR2 is YSYEKL. The V and J ends lost 1 base and 9 bases respectively, with 13 bases between them. The CDR3 loop reads CASSQADGVGEQFF. For the CDR3, the DNA is TGCGCCAGCAGCCAAGCAGACGGGGTGGGTGAGCAGTTCTTC.

This clonotype occurred many times. The chain uses TRBV6-6 and TRBJ2-5, with TRBD1 matching 8 bases. Per the germline V gene, CDR1 is MNHNY and CDR2 is SVGAGI (reference sequence). V shed 3 bases and J 1 base; nucleotides not matched to a gene: 7. The CDR3 is 16 residues long. The DNA of the CDR3 is TGTGCCAGCAGTTATACGCAGGGGACAGGCCAAGAGACCCAGTACTTC. Protein: CASSYTQGTGQETQYF.

V and J are TRBV20-1 and TRBJ2-7; D possibly uses TRBD1 or TRBD2 (5 bases each). There are 14 residues in the CDR3. Germline V CDR1 and CDR2: DFQATT, SNEGSKA (reference sequence). Trimming removed 6 bases from V and 3 bases from J, with 18 bases in between. The CDR3 nucleotides read TGCAGTGCGAACCCCGGGACGGGAATCTACGAGCAGTACTTC. Amino acid sequence: CSANPGTGIYEQYF.

The chain joins TRBV9 to TRBJ2-3; the match to TRBD2 covers 9 bases. Unmatched junction bases numbered 6, after V lost 0 bases and J lost 1 base. The germline V gene has CDR1 SGDLS and CDR2 YYNGEE. This CDR3 is built from 17 residues. CDR3 coding DNA: TGTGCCAGCAGCGTAGCTTCCCTAGCGGGGCGCACAGATACGCAGTATTTT. As protein: CASSVASLAGRTDTQYF.

The V and J genes are TRBV5-1 and TRBJ1-4; D not resolved. V was shortened by 2 bases and J by 7 bases, with 12 bases between the two germline ends. The CDR3 is 14 residues long. Germline lookup yields CDR1 SGHRS and CDR2 YFSETQ. For the CDR3, the DNA is TGCGCCAGCAGCTTCAGACTCGCGGGTGAAAAACTGTTTTTT. This gives the protein CASSFRLAGEKLFF.

The chain links TRBV4-2 to TRBJ2-7; D perhaps matches TRBD1 (5 bases). The DNA end favors TRBJ2-5, so the J call may be wrong. The V gene's germline CDR1 is LGHNA and CDR2 YNFKEQ. CDR3 length: 14 residues. The CDR3 sequence: CASSLGTPGETQYF. CDR3 DNA sequence: TGTGCCAGCAGCTTGGGCACCCCAGGGGAGACCCAGTACTTC.

This clonotype occurred a few times. The V and J genes are TRBV20-1 and TRBJ2-5, with a weak D call TRBD2 (5 bases). The V gene lost 1 base and the J gene lost 2 bases, with 8 bases spanning the gap. This CDR3 contains 13 residues. Germline assignment: CDR1 DFQATT and CDR2 SNEGSKA (reference sequence). The CDR3 sequence: CSARARTQETQYF. The DNA of the CDR3 is TGCAGTGCTAGAGCTCGGACTCAAGAGACCCAGTACTTC.

The chain recombines TRBV20-1 with TRBJ2-5; no definite D call. The CDR3 runs 12 residues. Between the trimmed V and J ends, which lost 6 bases and 2 bases, there was a span of 10 bases. Germline V CDR1 and CDR2: DFQATT, SNEGSKA (reference sequence). CDR3 loop: CSAIPEQETQYF. The CDR3 nucleotides are TGCAGTGCCATCCCCGAACAAGAGACCCAGTACTTC.

In regard to this clonotype: A much larger clone differs from this one at a single base, so this may be a read error. The V gene is TRBV5-1, the J gene TRBJ2-5; tentative D call: TRBD2 (6 bases). The CDR3 is made up of 14 amino acids. CDR1 is SGHRS, CDR2 YFSETQ, per germline. The CDR3 bases are TGCGCCAGCAGCGGGCGGGGCTGGATGGAGACCCGGTACTTC. It translates to CASSGRGWMETRYF.

This clonotype was detected a few times. For the CDR3, the DNA is TGTGCCAGCAGCGGAGCACAGGGTATTCAAGAGACCCAGTACTTC. Translation: CASSGAQGIQETQYF. This chain links TRBV5-5 with TRBJ2-5; possible D gene TRBD1, 6 bases. Looked up from germline, CDR1 is SGHKS and CDR2 is YYEKEE (reference sequence). Trimming shortened V by 4 bases and J by 2 bases, and 15 bases separated the two germline ends. The CDR3 is 15 residues long.

This sequence joins TRBV2 and TRBJ2-1; tentative D call: TRBD1 (5 bases). Trimming removed 6 bases at V and 3 bases at J, with 12 bases between. The CDR3 totals 14 residues. The germline V gene encodes CDR1 SNHLY and CDR2 FYNNEI. The CDR3 reads CASRRQPGYNEQFF. The CDR3 coding sequence is TGTGCCAGCAGAAGACAGCCAGGCTACAATGAGCAGTTCTTC.

This chain connects TRBV7-9 to TRBJ2-3; D is perhaps TRBD1 (5 bases). The V end lost 5 bases, the J end lost 6 bases, and 12 bases lay between the germline ends. Germline CDR1 is SEHNR and CDR2 is FQNEAQ (reference sequence). CDR3 length: 13 residues. CDR3: CASSKGFPDTQYF. As DNA, the CDR3 is TGTGCCAGCAGCAAGGGGTTCCCGGATACGCAGTATTTT.

V and J are TRBV10-2 and TRBJ2-1; 9 nucleotides line up with TRBD2. Per the germline V gene, CDR1 is WSHSY and CDR2 is SAAADI. Trimming removed 6 bases from V and 7 bases from J; junction bases left unmatched: 10. CDR3 length equals 15 residues. CDR3 sequence: CASRPSGAVLNEQFF. DNA of the CDR3: TGCGCCAGCAGGCCTAGCGGGGCTGTTCTGAATGAGCAGTTCTTC.

The chain links TRBV6-1 to TRBJ2-3; D unclear. This CDR3 comprises 13 residues. Germline V lookup: CDR1 MNHNS, CDR2 SASEGT. Deletions cut 4 bases from V and 4 bases from J, with 9 bases between. The CDR3 DNA is TGTGCCAGCAGTGGAGAGGAATCAGATACGCAGTATTTT. Encoded protein: CASSGEESDTQYF.

The CDR3 loop is CASSVGRGNEQFF. The CDR3 nucleotides are TGTGCCAGCAGCGTAGGGCGGGGCAATGAGCAGTTCTTC. The gene calls are TRBV9 and TRBJ2-1; a possible D gene is TRBD2 (6 bases). Between the trimmed V and J ends, which lost 0 bases and 6 bases, there was a span of 7 bases. The CDR3 is made up of 13 amino acids. CDR1 is SGDLS, CDR2 YYNGEE, per germline. The full variable domain, rest sourced from reference TRBV9 and TRBJ2-1, is DSGVTQTPKHLITATGQRVTLRCSPRSGDLSVYWYQQSLDQGLQFLIQYYNGEERAKGNILERFSAQQFPDLHSELNLSSLELGDSALYFCASSVGRGNEQFFGPGTRLTVL.